These T cell receptor beta chains were read from a single sample in a study of OX40 agonist ivuxolimab in advanced cancers. The protocol was immunoSEQ multiplex PCR, while the TCRdb copy is restricted to in-frame clones and leaves out a portion. Among around 53,000 clones, about 85% were seen once, and the ten largest hold about 2.7%. This specimen was CD4+ or CD8+ T cells sorted from blood, taken in a trial of the OX40 agonist ivuxolimab. Source of these receptors: an adult with an advanced solid tumor such as melanoma, head and neck, liver or kidney cancer. Each CDR3 is given with its conserved first and last residue. The D gene is left open where the match is weak. Not all rows give a size; the values are once, few, many and, for expanded clones, a class.

TRBJ2-6 once TRBV6-6 - TGTGCCAGTGCGTACGGGGCCAACGTCCTGACTTTC CASAYGANVLTF
TRBJ1-5 once TRBV7-9 TRBD1 TGTGCCAGCAGCCCGGACAGGGGGAATCAGCCCCAGCATTTT CASSPDRGNQPQHF
TRBJ2-3 - TRBV11-2 TRBD1 TGTGCCAGCAGCTTAGATAATGGCCGACAGGGCCGCACAGATACGCAGTATTTT CASSLDNGRQGRTDTQYF
TRBJ1-2 - TRBV4-1 - TGCGCCAGCAGCCAAGACGAGACGATCATTTATGGCTACACCTTC CASSQDETIIYGYTF
TRBJ1-2 once TRBV10-3 - TGTGCCATCAAGGGACGCCTAGATCCCTATGGCTACACCTTC CAIKGRLDPYGYTF
TRBJ2-4 - TRBV7-2 TRBD1 TGTGCCAGCAGGGGGACAGGAGCCAAAAACATTCAGTACTTC CASRGTGAKNIQYF
TRBJ1-2 few TRBV7-9 - TGTGCCAGCAGCGCAGCTGGGCTATCCCATGGCTACACCTTC CASSAAGLSHGYTF
TRBJ2-3 - TRBV5-4 TRBD2 TGTGCCAGCAGCTTGGGACGGGGGGGATCCACAGATACGCAGTATTTT CASSLGRGGSTDTQYF
TRBJ2-1 - TRBV4-1 TRBD2 TGCGCCAGCAGCCAGGGAGCTAGCGGGAGGGCGTCCTACAATGAGCAGTTCTTC CASSQGASGRASYNEQFF
TRBJ1-2 - TRBV6-5 TRBD1 TGTGCCAGCCACGGTGGGACAGGGCTCTATGGCTACACCTTC CASHGGTGLYGYTF
TRBJ2-5 - TRBV7-9 TRBD1 TGTGCCAGCAGCTTTGGACAGGGTTTTGGGGCCCAGTACTTC CASSFGQGFGAQYF
TRBJ2-5 - TRBV11-2 - TGTGCCAGCAGCTTGGGACTTAACGGGGAGACCCAGTACTTC CASSLGLNGETQYF
TRBJ2-1 - TRBV19 TRBD2 TGTGCCAGTTCCTCGACCGGGGGGTACAATGAGCAGTTCTTC CASSSTGGYNEQFF
TRBJ1-2 - TRBV21-1 - TGTGCCAGCAGCTTCCAGGGGGCTAACTATGGCTACACCTTC CASSFQGANYGYTF
TRBJ2-1 - TRBV6-6 - TGTGCCAGCAGTTACGTTCAGGGCAACAATGAGCAGTTCTTC CASSYVQGNNEQFF
TRBJ2-5 - TRBV5-6 TRBD1 TGTGCCAGCAGCTTGGCCAGGGGGCTAGGCGAGACCCAGTACTTC CASSLARGLGETQYF
TRBJ1-2 - TRBV9 - TGTGCCAGCAGATCAGGAACGAGAGGCTATGGCCACACCTTC CASRSGTRGYGHTF